A selection of T cell receptor beta chains follows, all from one sample in a study of blood T cell repertoires in COVID-19. The protocol was immunoSEQ multiplex PCR, while the TCRdb copy is restricted to in-frame clones and leaves out a portion. The sample contains tens of thousands of clones, around 83% of which appear only once. Sequencing was carried out using peripheral blood. These receptors originate from a woman aged 80 or over in a cohort sampled during active or convalescent COVID-19. The CDR3 runs from the conserved cysteine through the conserved F or W. D genes are given only for firm matches. Expanded clones get a size class; other rows say once, few or many, or leave the size out.

clone size	V gene	J gene	D gene	CDR3 protein	CDR3 DNA
NA	TRBV5-6	TRBJ2-2	NA	CASSLAQNTGELFF	TGTGCCAGCAGCTTGGCACAGAACACCGGGGAGCTGTTTTTT
NA	TRBV3-1/TRBV3-2	TRBJ2-1	NA	CASSGGGLTSSYNEQFF	TGTGCCAGCAGCGGGGGGGGGCTAACGAGCTCCTACAATGAGCAGTTCTTC
NA	TRBV5-1	TRBJ1-2	TRBD1	CASRDDRAGGYTF	TGCGCCAGCAGGGATGACAGGGCGGGAGGCTACACCTTC
NA	TRBV5-1	TRBJ1-3	NA	CASSLAGTGNTIYF	TGCGCCAGCAGCTTGGCCGGGACAGGAAACACCATATATTTT
NA	TRBV10-2	TRBJ1-2	TRBD1	CASRAPGTGARGYTF	TGCGCCAGCAGAGCCCCCGGGACAGGGGCTAGGGGCTACACCTTC
NA	TRBV6-6	TRBJ2-7	NA	CASSPTGHEQYF	TGTGCCAGCAGTCCTACAGGGCACGAGCAGTACTTC
NA	TRBV5-6	TRBJ2-7	TRBD1	CASSARDSITYEQYF	TGTGCCAGCAGCGCCAGGGACAGCATAACCTACGAGCAGTACTTC
NA	TRBV2	TRBJ2-7	TRBD2	CASSEGERDWYEQYF	TGTGCCAGCAGTGAAGGCGAGCGGGATTGGTACGAGCAGTACTTC
NA	TRBV19	TRBJ1-3	NA	CASSSQASGNTIYF	TGTGCCAGTAGCTCGCAAGCCTCTGGAAACACCATATATTTT
NA	TRBV6-1	TRBJ1-2	TRBD1	CASSERDRGGYGYTF	TGTGCCAGCAGTGAAAGGGACAGGGGAGGCTATGGCTACACCTTC
NA	TRBV28	TRBJ1-2	TRBD1	CASSTGGQGLYYGYTF	TGTGCCAGCAGCACCGGAGGACAGGGCTTATACTATGGCTACACCTTC
NA	TRBV7-2	TRBJ1-6	NA	CASSPNSESSYNSPLHF	TGTGCCAGCAGCCCAAACTCGGAGAGCTCCTATAATTCACCCCTCCACTTT
NA	TRBV7-9	TRBJ1-5	TRBD1	CASSSARSGQSNQPQHF	TGTGCCAGCAGCTCCGCACGATCGGGACAGAGCAATCAGCCCCAGCATTTT
NA	TRBV2	TRBJ1-3	TRBD1	CASLGQNSGNTIYF	TGTGCCAGCCTGGGACAGAACTCTGGAAACACCATATATTTT
NA	TRBV29-1	TRBJ2-2	TRBD2	CSVRSLATGTGELFF	TGCAGCGTGAGGTCACTAGCGACTGGCACCGGGGAGCTGTTTTTT
NA	TRBV6-1	TRBJ2-1	TRBD2	CASSEPRLAEYEQFF	TGTGCCAGCAGTGAACCGAGACTAGCGGAGTATGAGCAGTTCTTC
medium-sized	TRBV11-1	TRBJ2-7	TRBD2	CASSPTRGYGAYEQYF	TGTGCCAGCAGCCCCACGCGGGGGTACGGGGCCTACGAGCAGTACTTC
NA	TRBV6-5	TRBJ2-3	NA	CASSYSSGTDTQYF	TGTGCCAGCAGTTACTCGTCCGGGACAGATACGCAGTATTTT
NA	TRBV4-1	TRBJ2-2	TRBD2	CASSQPPGLGTGELFF	TGCGCCAGCAGCCAACCCCCGGGACTAGGCACCGGGGAGCTGTTTTTT
once	TRBV30	TRBJ1-2	TRBD1	CAWDGQGWSGYTF	TGTGCCTGGGATGGACAGGGTTGGTCTGGCTACACCTTC
NA	TRBV5-4	TRBJ1-1	NA	CASSSPWGRNRMNTEAFF	TGTGCCAGCAGCTCTCCTTGGGGCAGGAACCGTATGAACACTGAAGCTTTCTTT
NA	TRBV7-8	TRBJ2-3	NA	CASSPIRTRTTDTQYF	TGTGCCAGCAGCCCCATCAGGACACGAACCACAGATACGCAGTATTTT
NA	TRBV5-6	TRBJ2-3	TRBD2	CASSPRTSGSTDTQYF	TGTGCCAGCAGCCCTCGGACTAGTGGTAGCACAGATACGCAGTATTTT
NA	TRBV5-1	TRBJ1-1	TRBD1	CASSLVQGGIDTEAFF	TGCGCCAGCAGCTTGGTCCAGGGGGGTATAGACACTGAAGCTTTCTTT
once	TRBV19	TRBJ1-1	TRBD1	CASSPQTGGRTEAFF	TGTGCCAGTAGTCCACAGACAGGGGGACGGACTGAAGCTTTCTTT
NA	TRBV28	TRBJ2-1	TRBD2	CASSDPGLADSYNEQFF	TGTGCCAGCAGTGATCCGGGACTAGCGGACTCCTACAATGAGCAGTTCTTC
NA	TRBV10-3	TRBJ1-6	TRBD1	CAIRSGQGTNSPLHF	TGTGCCATCAGATCCGGACAGGGGACTAATTCACCCCTCCACTTT
NA	TRBV6-2/TRBV6-3	TRBJ1-2	NA	CASSGTIYGYTF	TGTGCCAGCAGTGGGACAATCTATGGCTACACCTTC
NA	TRBV11-2	TRBJ2-3	TRBD2	CASSFTSGTDTQYF	TGTGCCAGCAGCTTTACTAGCGGCACAGATACGCAGTATTTT
few	TRBV25-1	TRBJ1-3	NA	CASSDPGGPGNTIYF	TGTGCCAGCAGTGACCCCGGGGGGCCGGGAAACACCATATATTTT
NA	TRBV11-2	TRBJ2-4	NA	CASSLGRGRVGKNIQYF	TGTGCCAGCAGCTTAGGGAGGGGCAGGGTCGGCAAAAACATTCAGTACTTC
few	TRBV6-6	TRBJ2-2	TRBD1	CASSWDRANTGELFF	TGTGCCAGCTCCTGGGACAGGGCAAACACCGGGGAGCTGTTTTTT
NA	TRBV5-4	TRBJ1-4	NA	CASSPGGINEKLFF	TGTGCCAGCAGCCCTGGGGGGATTAATGAAAAACTGTTTTTT
NA	TRBV5-1	TRBJ2-1	TRBD2	CASNLGLAEYNEQFF	TGCGCCAGCAACCTCGGACTAGCGGAATACAATGAGCAGTTCTTC
NA	TRBV6-5	TRBJ1-1	NA	CASSNLAGGTEAFF	TGTGCCAGCAGCAACCTCGCGGGGGGCACTGAAGCTTTCTTT
NA	TRBV20-1	TRBJ2-7	TRBD1	CSASPGTGPYEQYF	TGCAGTGCTAGTCCTGGGACAGGTCCGTACGAGCAGTACTTC
NA	TRBV10-3	TRBJ2-6	NA	CAISESTGRYSGANVLTF	TGTGCCATCAGTGAGTCGACGGGTCGCTACTCTGGGGCCAACGTCCTGACTTTC
NA	TRBV19	TRBJ1-1	NA	CASSPRTDTEAFF	TGTGCCAGTAGTCCCCGGACAGACACTGAAGCTTTCTTT
NA	TRBV24-1	TRBJ1-5	TRBD1	CATSAMGQGPYQPQHF	TGTGCCACCAGTGCCATGGGACAGGGGCCCTATCAGCCCCAGCATTTT
NA	TRBV5-4	TRBJ2-2	NA	CASSSIRSNTGELFF	TGTGCCAGCAGCTCCATTCGGTCCAACACCGGGGAGCTGTTTTTT
NA	TRBV18	TRBJ2-5	NA	CASSRAGETQYF	TGTGCCAGCTCACGGGCAGGGGAGACCCAGTACTTC
once	TRBV2	TRBJ1-4	NA	CASSTDRSGEKLFF	TGTGCCAGCAGTACTGACAGGTCTGGTGAAAAACTGTTTTTT
NA	TRBV28	TRBJ1-6	TRBD1	CASSGTGIPLHF	TGTGCCAGCTCCGGGACAGGGATTCCCCTCCACTTT
NA	TRBV5-1	TRBJ1-5	NA	CASSLGGLDNQPQHF	TGCGCCAGCAGCTTGGGCGGGTTGGACAATCAGCCCCAGCATTTT
NA	TRBV19	TRBJ2-1	TRBD1	CASSMGQGVGEQFF	TGTGCCAGTAGTATGGGGCAGGGGGTAGGTGAGCAGTTCTTC
few	TRBV13	TRBJ1-4	NA	CASSSMNEKLFF	TGTGCCAGCAGCTCTATGAATGAAAAACTGTTTTTT
many	TRBV5-4	TRBJ1-2	TRBD1	CASSQTGTFDGYTF	TGTGCCAGCAGCCAGACAGGGACCTTTGACGGCTACACCTTC
NA	TRBV12-5	TRBJ2-2	NA	CASRVRSAGELFF	TGTGCTAGCAGGGTTCGGAGCGCCGGGGAGCTGTTTTTT
few	TRBV19	TRBJ1-5	TRBD1	CASRETDRGGQPQHF	TGTGCCAGTAGGGAAACGGACAGGGGCGGCCAGCCCCAGCATTTT
NA	TRBV7-2	TRBJ1-2	TRBD1	CASSLGRGQGNYGYTF	TGTGCCAGCAGCCTAGGCCGGGGACAGGGGAACTATGGCTACACCTTC
NA	TRBV3-1/TRBV3-2	TRBJ1-2	TRBD1	CASSRTGDNYGYTF	TGTGCCAGCAGCCGGACAGGGGACAACTATGGCTACACCTTC
once	TRBV9	TRBJ2-5	NA	CASSVAGNTQETQYF	TGTGCCAGCAGCGTAGCCGGGAACACTCAAGAGACCCAGTACTTC
NA	TRBV30	TRBJ2-7	NA	CAWKWQGSTYEQYF	TGTGCCTGGAAGTGGCAGGGGTCCACCTACGAGCAGTACTTC
NA	TRBV10-1	TRBJ2-7	TRBD2	CASSEAVAGAHEQYF	TGCGCCAGCAGTGAGGCGGTAGCGGGAGCTCACGAGCAGTACTTC